Below are 5 T cell receptor beta chains sequenced from a single sample in a study of blood T cells in healthy people across ages. Then a second PCR, running roughly 7 to 11 cycles, was carried out with a sample-barcoded 5' primer and a J-beta primer mix. TCRdb re-derived calls from the 5' RACE reads in MiXCR, one entry per CDR3 protein. Among hundreds of thousands of distinct CDR3 sequences listed, roughly 50% were seen once. The sequencing input was blood. The receptors were sampled from a man older than 75 in good health.

This clonotype was picked up a small number of times. The V gene is TRBV6-5, the J gene TRBJ2-5; 12 nucleotides match TRBD2. This CDR3 has 17 residues. V was clipped by 2 bases and J by 5 bases; unmatched bases: 9. Germline V gene data show CDR1 as MNHEY and CDR2 as SVGAGI. This chain's CDR3 is CASSYEVLAGGGETQYF. In DNA form, the CDR3 reads TGTGCCAGCAGTTACGAAGTACTAGCGGGAGGAGGGGAGACCCAGTACTTC.

V is TRBV4-3 and J is TRBJ1-6; 7 bases align to TRBD1. This CDR3 comprises 15 residues. In germline, CDR1 is LGHNA, CDR2 YSLEER. With 2 bases clipped from V and 5 bases from J, the junction kept 3 bases outside the gene matches. The CDR3 coding sequence is TGCGCCAGCAGCCAATTAGACAGGGATAATTCACCCCTCCACTTT. Translation: CASSQLDRDNSPLHF.

The gene calls are TRBV20-1 and TRBJ2-7; 12 bases line up with TRBD1. The trim removed 0 bases at V and 4 bases at J, leaving 4 bases unmatched. The length of the CDR3 is 15 residues. CDR1 DFQATT and CDR2 SNEGSKA come from the germline V gene (reference sequence). The CDR3 loop reads CSAREGTGGLYEQYF. As DNA, the CDR3 is TGCAGTGCTAGAGAGGGGACAGGGGGCTTGTACGAGCAGTACTTC.

The chain recombines TRBV20-1 with TRBJ2-7, with 7 bases lining up with TRBD2. This CDR3 contains 13 residues. J was trimmed by 2 bases and V by 4 bases; bases with no gene match: 5. Per germline, CDR1 DFQATT and CDR2 SNEGSKA (reference sequence). The CDR3 DNA reads TGCAGTGCTAAGGGCGGGGGACCCTACGAGCAGTACTTC. This encodes CSAKGGGPYEQYF.

The chain is built from TRBV27 and TRBJ1-4, with D tentatively TRBD1 (6 bases). V dropped 1 base and J dropped 8 bases, with 14 bases sitting between them. The CDR3 contains 15 residues. CDR1 and CDR2 (germline): MNHEY, SMNVEV (reference sequence). The CDR3 loop is CASSLFGGRDEKLFF. DNA of the CDR3: TGTGCCAGCAGTTTATTCGGGGGGCGCGACGAAAAACTGTTTTTT.